This entry lists 27 T cell receptor beta chains sequenced from one sample in a study of shared clonotypes between healthy human individuals. Libraries were prepared by immunoSEQ multiplex PCR; TCRdb keeps only in-frame clonotypes and omits some of them. Altogether around 2,000,000 clones are present, 85% to 95% being singletons, with the ten largest covering 1.5% to 2%. Naive-designated CD8 cells lacked CD45RO, were positively enriched for CCR7, and omitted terminally differentiated effector memory CD45RA+ cells. The sample comprised naive CD8+ T cells from PBMCs. All receptors derive from a man aged 18 to 30 in good health. Some clones in this sample may be carry-over from other donors' samples.

This clone showed up just a few times. The chain is built from TRBV29-1 and TRBJ1-5; possible D gene TRBD1, 6 bases. CDR1 and CDR2 from the germline V gene are SQVTM and ANQGSEA. V lost 7 bases and J 2 bases, leaving 12 bases between the germline ends. CDR3 length: 13 amino acids. CDR3 nucleotide sequence: TGCAGCGCACAGACAGGCCGCAATCAGCCCCAGCATTTT. Protein: CSAQTGRNQPQHF.

J is TRBJ2-7 and V is TRBV4-1; 10 bases are shared with TRBD2. Trimming removed 0 bases from V and 0 bases from J; junction bases left unmatched: 8. Germline CDR1 and CDR2: MGHRA and YSYEKL. The length of the CDR3 is 18 residues. The CDR3 sequence is CASSQDPLAGPLSYEQYF. Here the CDR3 DNA reads TGCGCCAGCAGCCAAGATCCACTAGCGGGACCCCTCTCCTACGAGCAGTACTTC.

There are a few counts of this clone. Other DNA sequences in the same sample also yield this CDR3. This chain joins TRBV15 and TRBJ2-3, with unresolved D. The CDR3 length is 13 residues. Per the germline V gene, CDR1 is LNHNV and CDR2 is YYDKDF (reference sequence). The ends were cut back, 2 bases at V and 0 bases at J, with 3 bases in the middle. The CDR3, as DNA: TGTGCCACCAGCAGAACTAGCACAGATACGCAGTATTTT. As protein: CATSRTSTDTQYF.

This chain uses TRBV14 with TRBJ2-7; tentatively, D is TRBD1 (6 bases). The CDR3 is 14 residues long. Germline CDR1 and CDR2: SGHDN and FVKESK. Trimming stripped 1 base from V and 2 bases from J, with 9 bases between. The CDR3 protein is CASSQVRGTYEQYF. In DNA form, the CDR3 reads TGTGCCAGCAGCCAAGTCAGGGGTACCTACGAGCAGTACTTC.

The chain has TRBV11-3 and TRBJ2-5; D call uncertain. Trimming left V 5 bases short and J 2 bases short, with 9 bases between. Germline CDR1 is SGHNT and CDR2 is YENEEA. This CDR3 has 13 residues. This CDR3 reads CASSPVRQETQYF. In DNA, the CDR3 is TGTGCCAGCAGCCCGGTTCGGCAAGAGACCCAGTACTTC.

This chain uses TRBV7-3 with TRBJ2-5; D uncertain. Trimming took off 2 bases at V and 0 bases at J, with 16 bases between the two ends. CDR1 is SGHTA and CDR2 is FQGTGA in the germline V gene. The CDR3 totals 17 residues. The CDR3 DNA reads as TGTGCCAGCAGCTTAGGTGTTAGCAGACTGTACCAAGAGACCCAGTACTTC. This encodes CASSLGVSRLYQETQYF.

The chain combines TRBV5-6 with TRBJ2-7; 10 bases fit TRBD2. The CDR3 is 14 residues long. After removal of 2 bases from V and 5 bases from J, the junction contained 4 bases not matched to a gene. The germline V gene has CDR1 SGHDT and CDR2 YYEEEE. CDR3 amino acids: CASSFGTSVNEQYF. The CDR3 DNA is TGTGCCAGCAGCTTCGGGACTAGCGTAAACGAGCAGTACTTC. The whole variable domain, filled in from reference TRBV5-6 and TRBJ2-7, reads DAGVTQSPTHLIKTRGQQVTLRCSPKSGHDTVSWYQQALGQGPQFIFQYYEEEERQRGNFPDRFSGHQFPNYSSELNVNALLLGDSALYLCASSFGTSVNEQYFGPGTRLTVT.

This chain connects TRBV27 to TRBJ1-1; D may be TRBD1 (5 bases). CDR3 size: 13 residues. V lost 3 bases and J lost 6, with 11 bases in between. Germline V gene sequence: CDR1 MNHEY, CDR2 SMNVEV (reference sequence). The CDR3 here is CASSFEGRAEAFF. The CDR3 DNA reads TGTGCCAGCAGTTTTGAGGGGAGGGCTGAAGCTTTCTTT.

This chain uses TRBV27 with TRBJ2-5; D not resolved. Per the germline V gene, CDR1 is MNHEY and CDR2 is SMNVEV (reference sequence). This CDR3 has 12 residues. The ends were cut back, 10 bases at V and 5 bases at J, with 14 bases in the middle. The DNA for the CDR3 is TGTGCCACCAATTTCCCCCCGGAGACCCAGTACTTC. It is translated as CATNFPPETQYF.

The chain links TRBV9 to TRBJ1-5; D not resolved. V gave up 0 bases and J gave up 0 bases, with 7 bases separating them. Germline-derived CDR1 and CDR2 are SGDLS and YYNGEE. The CDR3 is 15 residues long. This chain's CDR3 is CASSVGEYSNQPQHF. CDR3 DNA: TGTGCCAGCAGCGTAGGGGAATATAGCAATCAGCCCCAGCATTTT.

This rearrangement joins TRBV2 to TRBJ2-7; tentatively, D is TRBD1 (6 bases). Deletions cut 10 bases from V and 0 bases from J, with 19 bases between. In germline, CDR1 is SNHLY, CDR2 FYNNEI. The CDR3 is 15 amino acids. In DNA form, the CDR3 reads TGTGCCACAAGGAACCGGGACACCTTCTCCTACGAGCAGTACTTC. This encodes CATRNRDTFSYEQYF.

V usage is TRBV15 and J usage is TRBJ1-2; D not certain. The CDR3 contains 13 residues. Deletions cut 3 bases from V and 8 bases from J, with 13 bases between. Germline assignment: CDR1 LNHNV and CDR2 YYDKDF (reference sequence). The DNA for the CDR3 is TGTGCCACCAGCAGTCGCTTTCCTTTAGGCTACACCTTC. This encodes CATSSRFPLGYTF. The full variable domain, in which reference TRBV15 and TRBJ1-2 provide the parts outside the CDR3, is DAMVIQNPRYQVTQFGKPVTLSCSQTLNHNVMYWYQQKSSQAPKLLFHYYDKDFNNEADTPDNFQSRRPNTSFCFLDIRSPGLGDTAMYLCATSSRFPLGYTFGSGTRLTVV.

The CDR3 region is CSVVAQGSYEQYF. For the CDR3, the DNA is TGCAGCGTTGTCGCGCAGGGGAGCTACGAGCAGTACTTC. The chain couples TRBV29-1 to TRBJ2-7; D may be TRBD1 (6 bases). Germline CDR1 SQVTM, CDR2 ANQGSEA. Between the trimmed V and J ends, which lost 4 bases and 3 bases, there was a span of 13 bases. The CDR3 sequence is 13 residues long.

This chain uses TRBV28 with TRBJ2-1; 14 bases fit TRBD2. CDR3 length: 15 residues. Germline loops: CDR1 MDHEN, CDR2 SYDVKM. The J segment lost 9 bases and the V segment lost 5 bases, leaving 6 bases of the junction unmatched. CDR3 nucleotide sequence: TGTGCCAGCAGTACGGGACTAGCGGGAGAGGGTGAGCAGTTCTTC. It is translated as CASSTGLAGEGEQFF.

J is TRBJ2-2 and V is TRBV10-3; 9 bases align to TRBD2. The CDR3 runs 17 residues. The V gene's germline CDR1 is ENHRY and CDR2 SYGVKD. V lost 2 bases to trimming and J lost 0 bases; unmatched junction nucleotides: 4. CDR3 residues: CAISEMGGRANTGELFF. The CDR3 DNA sequence: TGTGCCATCAGTGAGATGGGCGGGAGGGCGAACACCGGGGAGCTGTTTTTT.

This chain connects TRBV27 to TRBJ2-3, with TRBD2 matching 13 bases. The V gene's germline CDR1 is MNHEY and CDR2 SMNVEV (reference sequence). V was clipped by 2 bases and J by 1 base; unmatched bases: 6. The CDR3 consists of 18 residues. CDR3 coding DNA: TGTGCCAGCAGTTTACTCGGGACTAGCGGGGCCCGCACAGATACGCAGTATTTT. Encoded protein: CASSLLGTSGARTDTQYF.

This chain connects TRBV4-2 to TRBJ2-7; D not resolved. V lost 0 bases and J 4 bases, leaving 10 bases between the germline ends. Per germline, CDR1 LGHNA and CDR2 YNFKEQ. The CDR3 has 14 amino acids. In DNA, the CDR3 is TGTGCCAGCAGCCAAGAGACGTTTGGGTACGAGCAGTACTTC. Amino acids: CASSQETFGYEQYF.

This chain connects TRBV7-2 to TRBJ2-7; no reliable D call. The CDR3 runs 11 residues. The germline V and J ends were trimmed by 3 bases and 5 bases, with 5 bases remaining between them. The germline gives CDR1 SGHTA, CDR2 FQGNSA. As DNA, the CDR3 is TGTGCCAGCAGCTTCTGGAACGAGCAGTACTTC. Translated: CASSFWNEQYF.

The rearrangement links TRBV27 to TRBJ2-7; perhaps TRBD1 as D (6 bases). Trimming removed 0 bases from V and 4 bases from J, with 13 bases in between. The germline CDR1 and CDR2 sequences are MNHEY and SMNVEV (reference sequence). This CDR3 is built from 15 residues. CDR3 protein: CASSLSGQLPYEQYF. The CDR3, as DNA: TGTGCCAGCAGTTTATCAGGACAGTTGCCTTACGAGCAGTACTTC.

The chain joins TRBV28 to TRBJ1-5, with a tentative D call TRBD1 (5 bases). This CDR3 contains 14 residues. Germline CDR1 is MDHEN and CDR2 is SYDVKM. Between the trimmed V and J ends, which lost 8 bases and 1 base, there was a span of 12 bases. The CDR3 bases are TGTGCCAGCCATGGGACGGAGAGCAATCAGCCCCAGCATTTT. Translation gives CASHGTESNQPQHF.

The CDR3 sequence: CASSLRGSAAWNIQYF. The CDR3 DNA reads TGTGCCAGCAGCCTCCGCGGTAGCGCCGCTTGGAACATTCAGTACTTC. The V and J genes are TRBV5-4 and TRBJ2-4; the D gene is possibly TRBD2 (5 bases). The length of the CDR3 is 16 residues. In germline, CDR1 is SGHNT, CDR2 YYREEE (reference sequence). Trimming cost V 4 bases and J 7 bases, with 21 bases left between them.

V and J are TRBV7-3 and TRBJ2-1, with D perhaps TRBD1 (6 bases). This CDR3 has 14 residues. The germline V gene has CDR1 SGHTA and CDR2 FQGTGA. Trimming stripped 3 bases from V and 4 bases from J, with 10 bases between. CDR3: CASSLGTPYNEQFF. CDR3 coding DNA: TGTGCCAGCAGCTTGGGGACACCTTACAATGAGCAGTTCTTC.

This clone showed up just a few times. The chain has TRBV9 and TRBJ1-1, with a tentative D call TRBD1 (6 bases). CDR1 is SGDLS and CDR2 is YYNGEE in the germline V gene. The length of the CDR3 is 13 residues. Trimming removed 4 bases from V and 4 bases from J, with 11 bases in between. CDR3 in DNA: TGTGCCAGCAGCCCATCACAGGGCACTGAAGCTTTCTTT. Its translation is CASSPSQGTEAFF.

The chain uses TRBV11-2 and TRBJ2-7; no clear D. Germline CDR1 reads SGHAT; CDR2 reads FQNNGV. This CDR3 has 15 amino acids. Trimming stripped 3 bases from V and 0 bases from J, with 12 bases between. CDR3 nucleotide sequence: TGTGCCAGCAGCTTGCACAGTACCAGCTCCTACGAGCAGTACTTC. Protein product: CASSLHSTSSYEQYF.

This clone was detected a few times. The chain has TRBV4-2 and TRBJ1-1; unclear D gene. The CDR3 sequence is 16 residues long. V dropped 1 base and J dropped 3 bases, with 15 bases sitting between them. Germline CDR1 reads LGHNA; CDR2 reads YNFKEQ. CDR3 DNA sequence: TGTGCCAGCAGCCAAGGGTCGGTCGGTACGGACACTGAAGCTTTCTTT. Its protein product is CASSQGSVGTDTEAFF.

V usage is TRBV4-3 and J usage is TRBJ2-7; D may correspond to TRBD1 or TRBD2 (5 bases each). Per the germline V gene, CDR1 is LGHNA and CDR2 is YSLEER. Trimming took 2 bases from V and 0 from J, leaving 14 bases between them. The CDR3 is 16 amino acids. In DNA, the CDR3 is TGCGCCAGCAGCCAATCCGTAGGGACCCCCTCCTACGAGCAGTACTTC. It translates to CASSQSVGTPSYEQYF.

The chain links TRBV5-6 to TRBJ1-4; D might be TRBD1 (5 bases). Germline-derived CDR1 and CDR2 are SGHDT and YYEEEE. The CDR3 is made up of 14 amino acids. V was trimmed by 2 bases and J by 13 bases, leaving 18 bases between them. Here the CDR3 DNA reads TGTGCCAGCAGCTTCCGGGACGGCGGATTAGGACTGTTTTTT. This encodes CASSFRDGGLGLFF. The full variable domain, rest sourced from reference TRBV5-6 and TRBJ1-4, is DAGVTQSPTHLIKTRGQQVTLRCSPKSGHDTVSWYQQALGQGPQFIFQYYEEEERQRGNFPDRFSGHQFPNYSSELNVNALLLGDSALYLCASSFRDGGLGLFFGSGTQLSVL.